Below, 19 T cell receptor beta chains from the same sample are listed, as sequenced in a study of cytomegalovirus exposure and HLA in healthy donors. This PCR relied on a set of 60 Vbeta primers and 13 Jbeta primers. Here immunoSEQ multiplex PCR was the method, and the copy in TCRdb shows in-frame clones only, minus some. The data contain roughly 170,000 clones, around 84% of them singletons. The sample taken for sequencing was PBMCs. These receptor sequences come from a girl aged 2 to 9 in good health and CMV-seropositive.

This clone was counted a single time. This chain links TRBV10-3 with TRBJ2-1, with 7 positions matching TRBD1. The germline CDR1 and CDR2 sequences are ENHRY and SYGVKD. The CDR3 loop spans 17 amino acids. V trimming: 10 bases; J trimming: 1 base; junction bases outside the gene matches: 16. The CDR3 region has the DNA TGTGCCACCCGGGACAGTCAGGGTATTCAATCCTACAATGAGCAGTTCTTC. Translating gives CATRDSQGIQSYNEQFF.

The V and J genes are TRBV10-3 and TRBJ2-5; 7 bases align to TRBD2. The tail of the sequence fits TRBJ2-7 better, so the J call may be wrong. The CDR3 is 15 residues long. CDR1 is ENHRY and CDR2 is SYGVKD in the germline V gene. CDR3: CAISEGRGDTYEQYF. For the CDR3, the DNA is TGTGCCATCAGTGAAGGTCGGGGGGATACCTACGAGCAGTACTTC.

This clone has just a few counts. The chain is built from TRBV6-6 and TRBJ1-1; TRBD1 matches 8 bases. Germline-derived CDR1 and CDR2 are MNHNY and SVGAGI (reference sequence). The CDR3 runs to 15 residues. V was clipped by 6 bases and J by 8 bases; unmatched bases: 14. The CDR3, as DNA: TGTGCCAGCAGCCTTCTGGGTCCAACAGGGGGAGAAGCTTTCTTT. Translating gives CASSLLGPTGGEAFF.

This chain links TRBV9 with TRBJ1-2; D gene uncertain. V dropped 4 bases and J dropped 2 bases, with 15 bases sitting between them. This CDR3 is built from 15 residues. The V gene's germline CDR1 is SGDLS and CDR2 YYNGEE. CDR3 bases: TGTGCCAGCAGCATCGGGAGAAATCAGAACTATGGCTACACCTTC. Its protein is CASSIGRNQNYGYTF.

The V call is TRBV11-3, the J call TRBJ2-1; 10 bases are a match to TRBD1. Germline V lookup: CDR1 SGHNT, CDR2 YENEEA. This CDR3 contains 15 residues. The V segment lost 5 bases and the J segment 2 bases; nucleotides outside the gene matches: 3. In DNA form, the CDR3 reads TGTGCCAGCAGCAGGGGACAGGGGACCTACAATGAGCAGTTCTTC. Encoded protein: CASSRGQGTYNEQFF.

The genes are TRBV9 and TRBJ2-2, with TRBD2 matching over 8 bases. Germline CDR1 reads SGDLS; CDR2 reads YYNGEE. Trimming at V came to 2 bases and at J to 5 bases, leaving 5 bases not matched to a gene. This CDR3 is 15 amino acids long. The DNA of the CDR3 is TGTGCCAGCAGCGTCGGGGGGGTATCAACCGGGGAGCTGTTTTTT. Its protein product is CASSVGGVSTGELFF.

The rearrangement uses TRBV5-5 and TRBJ1-2; 7 bases line up with TRBD1. The V gene's germline CDR1 is SGHKS and CDR2 YYEKEE (reference sequence). The ends lost 7 bases at V and 5 bases at J; junction bases unmatched: 8. The CDR3 runs to 13 residues. The CDR3 is CASGSGQPYGYTF. The CDR3 region has the DNA TGTGCCAGCGGTTCGGGACAGCCGTATGGCTACACCTTC.

The chain couples TRBV30 to TRBJ2-5; 7 nucleotides match TRBD2. The J call is in doubt because the DNA end fits TRBJ2-7 better. CDR3 length: 14 amino acids. Germline CDR1 and CDR2: GTSNPN and SVGIG (reference sequence). This CDR3 is CAWSVRLAGYEQYF. As DNA, the CDR3 is TGTGCCTGGAGTGTACGACTAGCCGGCTACGAGCAGTACTTC.

This clone appeared once. The V and J genes are TRBV5-1 and TRBJ2-7; possible D gene TRBD1, 6 bases. V lost 3 bases to trimming and J lost 2 bases, with 12 bases between them. Germline V gene sequence: CDR1 SGHRS, CDR2 YFSETQ. This CDR3 spans 14 amino acids. CDR3: CASSSRQDPYEQYF. CDR3 DNA: TGCGCCAGCAGCTCCCGACAGGACCCCTACGAGCAGTACTTC. The full variable domain, rest sourced from reference TRBV5-1 and TRBJ2-7, is KAGVTQTPRYLIKTRGQQVTLSCSPISGHRSVSWYQQTPGQGLQFLFEYFSETQRNKGNFPGRFSGRQFSNSRSEMNVSTLELGDSALYLCASSSRQDPYEQYFGPGTRLTVT.

The V gene is TRBV27, the J gene TRBJ2-2; the match to TRBD1 covers 8 bases. This CDR3 has 19 residues. CDR1 MNHEY and CDR2 SMNVEV come from the germline V gene (reference sequence). V trimming: 5 bases; J trimming: 5 bases; junction bases outside the gene matches: 19. CDR3 loop: CASSPNTGQVLLETGELFF. CDR3 DNA sequence: TGTGCCAGCAGTCCCAACACGGGACAGGTACTCCTTGAGACCGGGGAGCTGTTTTTT.

The genes are TRBV19 and TRBJ2-7; D is ambiguous. The CDR3 totals 15 residues. V lost 9 bases and J 1 base, leaving 19 bases between the germline ends. Germline CDR1 LNHDA, CDR2 SQIVND (reference sequence). The CDR3 sequence is CASQQVIGSSYEQYF. The CDR3, as DNA: TGTGCCAGCCAACAAGTAATCGGGTCGTCCTACGAGCAGTACTTC.

J is TRBJ2-3 and V is TRBV19, with 9 bases fitting TRBD2. V was clipped by 1 base and J by 4 bases; unmatched bases: 3. CDR1 is LNHDA, CDR2 SQIVND, per germline (reference sequence). The CDR3 runs to 15 residues. In nucleotides, the CDR3 is TGTGCCAGTAGTATAGCTGGGACTAGCTCAGATACGCAGTATTTT. This codes for CASSIAGTSSDTQYF.

The chain is built from TRBV30 and TRBJ1-5; 7 bases line up with TRBD1. The CDR3 consists of 13 residues. Losses at the gene ends were 2 bases for V and 4 bases for J; bases not matched to a gene: 2. The germline CDR1 and CDR2 sequences are GTSNPN and SVGIG (reference sequence). The CDR3 DNA reads TGTGCCTGGAGTCAGGGGGTGAATCAGCCCCAGCATTTT. Translation: CAWSQGVNQPQHF. Full variable domain (missing parts from reference TRBV30 and TRBJ1-5): SQTIHQWPATLVQPVGSPLSLECTVEGTSNPNLYWYRQAAGRGLQLLFYSVGIGQISSEVPQNLSASRPQDRQFILSSKKLLLSDSGFYLCAWSQGVNQPQHFGDGTRLSIL.

The rearrangement joins TRBV6-5 to TRBJ1-1; 9 bases fit TRBD1. Germline CDR1 is MNHEY and CDR2 is SVGAGI. This CDR3 comprises 13 residues. With 5 bases clipped from V and 4 bases from J, the junction kept 2 bases outside the gene matches. This CDR3 reads CASSLDRGTEAFF. The DNA of the CDR3 is TGTGCCAGCAGTCTGGACAGGGGCACTGAAGCTTTCTTT.

The chain carries TRBV7-9 and TRBJ2-5; TRBD1 is a possible D gene (6 bases). V was pared by 6 bases and J by 4 bases, with 18 bases between. The germline CDR1 and CDR2 sequences are SEHNR and FQNEAQ (reference sequence). CDR3 length: 15 residues. The CDR3 sequence: CASRRGGQGRETQYF. The CDR3 coding sequence is TGTGCCAGCAGGAGGGGCGGCCAGGGGAGAGAGACCCAGTACTTC.

The CDR3 region has the DNA TGTGCCAGCAGCTTGATCGGTTCCCGGACAGATACGCAGTATTTT. Translating it yields CASSLIGSRTDTQYF. The rearrangement joins TRBV5-6 to TRBJ2-3; D unresolved. The CDR3 covers 15 residues. V lost 1 base and J 3 bases, leaving 12 bases between the germline ends. CDR1 is SGHDT and CDR2 is YYEEEE in the germline V gene.

The chain carries TRBV4-2 and TRBJ1-2; 9 bases fit TRBD1. Germline loops: CDR1 LGHNA, CDR2 YNFKEQ. The trim removed 1 base at V and 8 bases at J, leaving 8 bases unmatched. The CDR3 extends over 15 amino acids. The CDR3 nucleotides read TGTGCCAGCAGCCAAGGACAGGGGGGTTACCGGGGCTACACCTTC. The encoded protein is CASSQGQGGYRGYTF.

The J gene is TRBJ1-2, the V gene TRBV6-5, with 8 bases fitting TRBD1. Germline V gene sequence: CDR1 MNHEY, CDR2 SVGAGI. The CDR3 spans 14 residues. V gave up 6 bases and J gave up 2 bases; unmatched junction bases: 5. Here the CDR3 reads CASSRQGFNYGYTF. CDR3 nucleotide sequence: TGTGCCAGCAGCCGACAGGGGTTCAACTATGGCTACACCTTC.

The chain uses TRBV12-5 and TRBJ2-1, with a possible D match to TRBD2 (5 bases). V gave up 5 bases and J gave up 9 bases, with 11 bases separating them. The CDR3 has 12 residues. Germline CDR1 reads LGHNT; CDR2 reads FRNRAP. Here the CDR3 DNA reads TGTGCTAGTGGTCCCGGGGTGGGTGAGCAGTTCTTC. Protein: CASGPGVGEQFF.